This T cell receptor (beta chain) was sequenced in a study of blood T cell repertoires in COVID-19. On the study more broadly: The origin of the acute and convalescent COVID-19 samples was the United States, Italy and Spain. Sources were T cells, B-cell-depleted T cells, or PBMCs; the material itself was cDNA or gDNA.

The data were produced by immunoSEQ multiplex PCR, yet TCRdb's version contains in-frame clones alone and is incomplete. The profile shows some 270,000 clones, roughly four fifths of them singletons. All enrollees were roughly 18 to 100 years old and from some 24 US areas. Two negative PCRs, clearance, or symptom resolution were required of recovered Cohort 3 donors. CDR3 size: 18 residues. The ends lost 4 bases at V and 2 bases at J; junction bases unmatched: 8. Germline values: CDR1 ENHRY, CDR2 SYGVKD. This TCR came from a man aged 50-59 years who had recovered from COVID-19. The J gene is TRBJ2-6, the V gene TRBV10-3; TRBD1 aligns across 10 bases. The sequenced sample consisted of PBMCs or T cells enriched from blood (not recorded which). CDR3 sequence reads: CAISGRTGGGTGANVLTF. In DNA, the CDR3 is TGTGCCATCAGTGGGAGGACAGGGGGAGGGACTGGGGCCAACGTCCTGACTTTC.